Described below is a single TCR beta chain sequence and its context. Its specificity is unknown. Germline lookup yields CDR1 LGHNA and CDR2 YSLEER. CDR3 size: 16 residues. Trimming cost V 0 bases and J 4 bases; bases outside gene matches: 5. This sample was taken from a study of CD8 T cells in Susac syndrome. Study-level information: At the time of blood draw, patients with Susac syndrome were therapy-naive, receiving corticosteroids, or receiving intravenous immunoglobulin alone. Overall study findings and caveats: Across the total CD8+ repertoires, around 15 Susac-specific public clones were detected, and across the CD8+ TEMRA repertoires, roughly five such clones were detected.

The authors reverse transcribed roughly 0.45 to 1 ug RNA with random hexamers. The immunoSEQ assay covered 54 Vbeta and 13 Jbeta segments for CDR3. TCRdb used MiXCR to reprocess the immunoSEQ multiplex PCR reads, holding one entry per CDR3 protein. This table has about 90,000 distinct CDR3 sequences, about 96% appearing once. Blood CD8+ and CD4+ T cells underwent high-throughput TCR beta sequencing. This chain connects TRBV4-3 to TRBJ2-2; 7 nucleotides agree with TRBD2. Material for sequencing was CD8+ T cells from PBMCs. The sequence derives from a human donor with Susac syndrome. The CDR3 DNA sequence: TGCGCCAGCAGCCAAGAAATGGGACTACCCACCGGGGAGCTGTTTTTT. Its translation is CASSQEMGLPTGELFF.